One sample yielded the 25 T cell receptor beta chains listed below, sequenced in a study of pediatric ulcerative colitis. Profiled with immunoSEQ multiplex PCR; TCRdb holds only in-frame clones, not every one. The table has more than 50,000 clones, around four fifths seen once. Sequencing was done on a sample of blood. Receptor source: a boy aged 5-17 years with moderate ulcerative colitis.

This chain joins TRBV2 and TRBJ1-1; D is ambiguous. Germline V CDR1 and CDR2: SNHLY, FYNNEI. The V and J ends lost 6 bases and 4 bases respectively, with 15 bases between them. The length of the CDR3 is 14 residues. CDR3 in amino acids: CASRREGRGTEAFF. In nucleotides, the CDR3 is TGTGCCAGCAGGCGAGAGGGCCGGGGCACTGAAGCTTTCTTT.

This chain uses TRBV27 with TRBJ1-1, with D possibly being TRBD1 (6 bases). Trimming cost V 10 bases and J 0 bases, with 21 bases left between them. Germline CDR1 and CDR2: MNHEY and SMNVEV (reference sequence). The CDR3 contains 16 residues. CDR3 in DNA: TGTGCCACCAAAGGGGGTGCCGGGCTCATGAACACTGAAGCTTTCTTT. As protein: CATKGGAGLMNTEAFF.

The rearrangement links TRBV18 to TRBJ1-3; tentative D call: TRBD1 (6 bases). Germline assignment: CDR1 KGHSH and CDR2 LQKENI. This CDR3 region has 17 residues. V was pared by 3 bases and J by 4 bases, with 19 bases between. In DNA, the CDR3 is TGTGCCAGCTCACCCCTGGAAACCGGGACACCAGGAAACACCATATATTTT. Its protein is CASSPLETGTPGNTIYF.

The V and J genes are TRBV6-5 and TRBJ2-4, with D possibly being TRBD1 or TRBD2 (6 bases each). Per germline, CDR1 MNHEY and CDR2 SVGAGI. V was cut by 6 bases and J by 4 bases, with 13 bases left in between. CDR3 length equals 14 residues. The DNA of the CDR3 is TGTGCCAGCAGAACAAGGGGGAGGAAAAACATTCAGTACTTC. This codes for CASRTRGRKNIQYF.

The V call is TRBV7-8, the J call TRBJ2-4; perhaps TRBD1 as D (5 bases). The ends were cut back, 5 bases at V and 4 bases at J, with 33 bases in the middle. The CDR3 totals 21 residues. Germline CDR1 is SGHVS and CDR2 is FQNEAQ. CDR3 DNA: TGTGCCAGCAGCCTAGGGGTCCTCCCCTTGATGGGCGGTCACAGGAAAAACATTCAGTACTTC. Protein sequence: CASSLGVLPLMGGHRKNIQYF.

The CDR3 nucleotides are TGTGCCAGCAGTGCTCTTCTGGGGACAAATAATGAGCAGTTCTTC. It is translated as CASSALLGTNNEQFF. The chain joins TRBV9 to TRBJ2-1, with D perhaps TRBD1 (6 bases). Trimming took 5 bases from V and 7 from J, leaving 19 bases between them. CDR1 and CDR2 from the germline V gene are SGDLS and YYNGEE. This CDR3 is built from 15 residues.

The rearrangement uses TRBV27 and TRBJ1-5; no firm D call. Germline V gives CDR1 MNHEY, CDR2 SMNVEV (reference sequence). The length of the CDR3 is 15 residues. V lost 0 bases and J 1 base, leaving 7 bases between the germline ends. For the CDR3, the DNA is TGTGCCAGCAGTTTATCCGGGAGGAGCAATCAGCCCCAGCATTTT. Residues: CASSLSGRSNQPQHF.

CDR3 in DNA: TGCGCCAGCAGCCCCCTCCTTAGGGGACAGAACTACAATGAGCAGTTCTTC. Its translation: CASSPLLRGQNYNEQFF. V is TRBV5-1 and J is TRBJ2-1; 7 bases align to TRBD1. V gave up 4 bases and J gave up 3 bases; unmatched junction bases: 13. CDR3 length: 17 residues. In germline, CDR1 is SGHRS, CDR2 YFSETQ.

The chain employs TRBV5-4 and TRBJ1-2; D uncertain. The CDR3 contains 14 residues. V was trimmed by 3 bases and J by 2 bases, leaving 11 bases between them. Per the germline V gene, CDR1 is SGHNT and CDR2 is YYREEE (reference sequence). CDR3 nucleotide sequence: TGTGCCAGCAGCTACACAGCCCAAAACTATGGCTACACCTTC. It specifies CASSYTAQNYGYTF.

The chain employs TRBV2 and TRBJ1-2; 9 bases are shared with TRBD1. CDR3 length: 15 amino acids. With V trimmed by 5 bases and J by 1 base, 5 bases remained unmatched. Germline V gene sequence: CDR1 SNHLY, CDR2 FYNNEI. The CDR3 loop reads CASSSPGQGNYGYTF. The CDR3, as DNA: TGTGCCAGCAGTTCTCCGGGACAGGGTAACTATGGCTACACCTTC.

The J gene is TRBJ2-3, the V gene TRBV27; TRBD2 matches at 10 bases. The CDR3 sequence is 14 residues long. Germline V lookup: CDR1 MNHEY, CDR2 SMNVEV (reference sequence). Germline trimming cut 6 bases from V and 3 bases from J; bases unmatched to any gene: 3. CDR3 in DNA: TGTGCCAGCAGCCTTAGCGGGAGGACAGATACGCAGTATTTT. It specifies CASSLSGRTDTQYF.

The chain is built from TRBV12-1 and TRBJ2-5. TRBV12-1 is a listed pseudogene. This CDR3 comprises 14 residues. The CDR3 region has the DNA TGTGCCAGCAGCCATACGGGACCGCGAGAGACCCAGTACTTC. This encodes CASSHTGPRETQYF.

The chain recombines TRBV5-1 with TRBJ2-2, with D tentatively TRBD1 or TRBD2 (7 bases each). CDR3 length: 16 residues. Between the trimmed V and J ends, which lost 4 bases and 6 bases, there was a span of 19 bases. Germline V gene sequence: CDR1 SGHRS, CDR2 YFSETQ. The CDR3 sequence is CASSRPGAGTAGELFF. The CDR3 DNA reads TGCGCCAGCAGCCGCCCTGGAGCGGGGACAGCCGGGGAGCTGTTTTTT. The variable domain in full, with the rest retrieved from reference TRBV5-1 and TRBJ2-2, is KAGVTQTPRYLIKTRGQQVTLSCSPISGHRSVSWYQQTPGQGLQFLFEYFSETQRNKGNFPGRFSGRQFSNSRSEMNVSTLELGDSALYLCASSRPGAGTAGELFFGEGSRLTVL.

The rearrangement links TRBV7-9 to TRBJ1-4; 9 nucleotides align to TRBD1. This CDR3 comprises 17 residues. Germline V CDR1 and CDR2: SEHNR, FQNEAQ (reference sequence). The V and J ends lost 1 base and 10 bases, in that order; junction bases with no gene match: 13. CDR3 sequence reads: CASSLDGTGQGSAKLFF. CDR3 in DNA: TGTGCCAGCAGCTTAGATGGGACGGGACAGGGCAGTGCAAAACTGTTTTTT.

This rearrangement joins TRBV29-1 to TRBJ2-1; possible D gene TRBD1, 6 bases. This CDR3 region has 14 residues. The germline gives CDR1 SQVTM, CDR2 ANQGSEA. Trimming took 5 bases from V and 6 from J, leaving 17 bases between them. The CDR3 protein is CSVPRTASRNEQFF. DNA for the CDR3: TGCAGCGTTCCTAGGACAGCCTCCCGCAATGAGCAGTTCTTC.

The rearrangement links TRBV7-8 to TRBJ1-2, with 8 bases identical to TRBD1. The CDR3 spans 14 residues. Losses at the gene ends were 5 bases for V and 3 bases for J; bases not matched to a gene: 5. CDR1 and CDR2 (germline): SGHVS, FQNEAQ. The CDR3 DNA reads TGTGCCAGCAGCGTTACAGGGGGAGACTATGGCTACACCTTC. This translates into CASSVTGGDYGYTF.

J is TRBJ2-3 and V is TRBV7-9; 9 bases align to TRBD2. The V segment lost 7 bases and the J segment 8 bases; nucleotides outside the gene matches: 10. Germline-derived CDR1 and CDR2 are SEHNR and FQNEAQ (reference sequence). This CDR3 is 14 amino acids long. CDR3 sequence reads: CASTGGREGGTQYF. CDR3 coding DNA: TGTGCCAGCACCGGAGGGCGGGAGGGAGGTACGCAGTATTTT. The full variable domain, in which reference TRBV7-9 and TRBJ2-3 provide the parts outside the CDR3, is DTGVSQNPRHKITKRGQNVTFRCDPISEHNRLYWYRQTLGQGPEFLTYFQNEAQLEKSRLLSDRFSAERPKGSFSTLEIQRTEQGDSAMYLCASTGGREGGTQYFGPGTRLTVL.

The chain combines TRBV11-1 with TRBJ1-2; 7 bases are shared with TRBD1. The V and J ends lost 1 base and 5 bases, in that order; junction bases with no gene match: 4. Germline CDR1 and CDR2: SGHAT and FQDESV (reference sequence). The CDR3 sequence is 14 residues long. The CDR3 bases are TGTGCCAGCAGCTTAGGAGGGACAGTTTATGGCTACACCTTC. As protein: CASSLGGTVYGYTF.

The CDR3 loop is CASRKYGTGNEQFF. CDR3 DNA sequence: TGCGCCAGCAGAAAATACGGGACAGGGAATGAGCAGTTCTTC. The chain carries TRBV10-1 and TRBJ2-1; 9 bases are a match to TRBD1. V lost 6 bases and J lost 7; bases outside the gene matches: 7. CDR1 WNHNN and CDR2 SYGVQD come from the germline V gene (reference sequence). The CDR3 has 14 residues.

This rearrangement joins TRBV7-9 to TRBJ2-3; TRBD1 or TRBD2 may be the D gene (6 bases each). Trimming cost V 1 base and J 1 base, with 9 bases left between them. This CDR3 comprises 15 residues. Germline V gene data show CDR1 as SEHNR and CDR2 as FQNEAQ (reference sequence). The CDR3 here is CASSLGGGRTDTQYF. The CDR3 region has the DNA TGTGCCAGCAGCTTAGGTGGGGGGCGCACAGATACGCAGTATTTT.

The J gene is TRBJ1-2, the V gene TRBV5-5; no firm D call. The CDR3 loop spans 15 amino acids. CDR1 SGHKS and CDR2 YYEKEE come from the germline V gene (reference sequence). V was clipped by 1 base and J by 8 bases, with 18 bases between them. The CDR3 sequence: CASSLIISPELGYTF. The CDR3 DNA follows: TGTGCCAGCAGCTTGATAATAAGTCCTGAATTGGGCTACACCTTC.

The chain employs TRBV12-5 and TRBJ2-3; 7 nucleotides line up with TRBD1. Losses at the gene ends were 7 bases for V and 7 bases for J; bases not matched to a gene: 5. The CDR3 sequence is 12 residues long. Germline loops: CDR1 LGHNT, CDR2 FRNRAP. Here the CDR3 reads CASAEGAHTQYF. The CDR3 DNA is TGTGCTAGTGCCGAGGGGGCGCATACGCAGTATTTT.

J is TRBJ1-5 and V is TRBV7-9; D might be TRBD1 (5 bases). The length of the CDR3 is 15 residues. In germline, CDR1 is SEHNR, CDR2 FQNEAQ (reference sequence). Trimming cost V 5 bases and J 2 bases, with 13 bases left between them. CDR3 region: CASSRRDSGNQPQHF. CDR3 DNA: TGTGCCAGCAGCCGCAGGGACTCGGGCAATCAGCCCCAGCATTTT.

V usage is TRBV27 and J usage is TRBJ1-2; tentative D call: TRBD1 (5 bases). CDR3 size: 17 residues. Per germline, CDR1 MNHEY and CDR2 SMNVEV (reference sequence). Between the trimmed V and J ends, which lost 2 bases and 5 bases, there was a span of 21 bases. The CDR3 DNA follows: TGTGCCAGCAGTTTAGGGAAGGGGTCCCCTTCTGGGTATGGCTACACCTTC. Encoded protein: CASSLGKGSPSGYGYTF.

Only a few counts were recorded for this clone. The J gene is TRBJ1-2, the V gene TRBV27; 8 nucleotides line up with TRBD1. After removal of 5 bases from V and 8 bases from J, the junction contained 10 bases not matched to a gene. The CDR3 runs to 14 residues. Germline-derived CDR1 and CDR2 are MNHEY and SMNVEV (reference sequence). Here the CDR3 reads CASSTDRGFGGYTF. The CDR3 coding sequence is TGTGCCAGCAGTACCGACAGGGGATTCGGCGGCTACACCTTC.